The clone carrying this TCR beta chain was detected a few times. This sample stems from a study of blood T cell repertoires in COVID-19. Overall study context: The United States, Italy and Spain provided the acute and convalescent COVID-19 samples. The cDNA or gDNA used as material had been derived from T cells, B-cell-depleted T cells, or PBMCs.

Authors' methods: Amplified reference gene primers provided the basis for estimating nucleated cell counts. Clones were read by immunoSEQ multiplex PCR, and TCRdb kept only the in-frame ones, dropping some. V, J and clone size reflect that table, while D and trimming were determined from the DNA. This sample yields some 300,000 clones, of which around 88% are seen a single time; over 6% belongs to the top ten. Germline V CDR1 and CDR2: LNHDA, SQIVND (reference sequence). CDR3 length: 14 residues. V lost 7 bases to trimming and J lost 1 base, with 13 bases between them. The rearrangement uses TRBV19 and TRBJ1-2; TRBD1 is a possible D gene (5 bases). The receptor was derived from a woman in her 30s who had recovered from COVID-19. The sequenced material came from peripheral blood. Here the CDR3 DNA reads TGTGCCAGTATAGACAGTGCCCTTAACTATGGCTACACCTTC. Translation gives CASIDSALNYGYTF.